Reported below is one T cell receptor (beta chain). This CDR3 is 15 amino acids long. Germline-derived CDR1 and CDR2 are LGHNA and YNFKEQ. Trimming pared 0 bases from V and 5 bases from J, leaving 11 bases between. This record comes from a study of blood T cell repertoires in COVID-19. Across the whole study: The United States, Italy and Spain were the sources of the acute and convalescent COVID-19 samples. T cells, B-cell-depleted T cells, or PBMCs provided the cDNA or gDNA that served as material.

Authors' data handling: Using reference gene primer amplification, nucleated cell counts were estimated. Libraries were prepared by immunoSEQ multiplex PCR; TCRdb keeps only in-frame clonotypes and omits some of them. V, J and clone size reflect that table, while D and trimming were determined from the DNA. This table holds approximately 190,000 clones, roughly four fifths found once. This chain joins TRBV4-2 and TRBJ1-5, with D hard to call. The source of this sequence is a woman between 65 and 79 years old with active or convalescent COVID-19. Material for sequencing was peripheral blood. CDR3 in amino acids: CASSQELLRDQPQHF. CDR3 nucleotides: TGTGCCAGCAGCCAAGAATTGCTGCGGGATCAGCCCCAGCATTTT.